This entry lists 29 T cell receptor beta chains sequenced from one sample in a study of PD-1 blockade in classical Hodgkin lymphoma. With no exception, relapse followed autologous stem cell transplantation in all patients, and brentuximab vedotin exposure varied. Measured with immunoSEQ multiplex PCR; TCRdb has only the in-frame clones, and not every one. The sample lists tens of thousands of clones; approximately 82% were seen once. The source material was peripheral blood mononuclear cells (PBMCs), sampled before the second cycle of nivolumab. The receptors shown here come from a human donor with classical Hodgkin lymphoma.

The chain recombines TRBV2 with TRBJ2-3, with TRBD2 matching 7 bases. Trimming cost V 5 bases and J 5 bases; bases outside gene matches: 10. Germline CDR1 SNHLY, CDR2 FYNNEI. The CDR3 is made up of 15 amino acids. CDR3 sequence (DNA): TGTGCCAGCAGTTATTTGGGGGGGATGGGAGATACGCAGTATTTT. Translation: CASSYLGGMGDTQYF.

J is TRBJ1-4 and V is TRBV21-1. TRBV21-1 is a known pseudogene. This CDR3 region has 12 residues. This chain's CDR3 is CASKPRGGKLFF. The CDR3, as DNA: TGTGCCAGCAAACCCCGCGGGGGAAAACTGTTTTTT.

This chain links TRBV5-1 with TRBJ1-2; D is undetermined. CDR3 length equals 14 residues. V lost 2 bases and J 4 bases, leaving 12 bases between the germline ends. Germline lookup yields CDR1 SGHRS and CDR2 YFSETQ. This CDR3 reads CASSFPGPPYGYTF. The CDR3 nucleotides read TGCGCCAGCAGCTTTCCAGGACCTCCCTATGGCTACACCTTC. Complete variable domain (other parts from reference TRBV5-1 and TRBJ1-2): KAGVTQTPRYLIKTRGQQVTLSCSPISGHRSVSWYQQTPGQGLQFLFEYFSETQRNKGNFPGRFSGRQFSNSRSEMNVSTLELGDSALYLCASSFPGPPYGYTFGSGTRLTVV.

This sequence joins TRBV7-9 and TRBJ2-7, with 9 bases fitting TRBD1. CDR3 length: 15 amino acids. Per germline, CDR1 SEHNR and CDR2 FQNEAQ (reference sequence). Unmatched junction bases numbered 11, after V lost 5 bases and J lost 6 bases. Here the CDR3 DNA reads TGTGCCAGCAGCGGTGACAGGGGGTTCTTCGGCGAGCAGTACTTC. Translation: CASSGDRGFFGEQYF.

This clone was counted between two and nine times. Other DNA sequences within the sample encode an identical CDR3. The chain recombines TRBV7-2 with TRBJ1-1; D remains ambiguous. This CDR3 has 14 residues. The germline gives CDR1 SGHTA, CDR2 FQGNSA. V lost 5 bases to trimming and J lost 4 bases, with 14 bases between them. The CDR3, as DNA: TGTGCCAGCAGCGGACCGACCCCGGGCACTGAAGCTTTCTTT. This sequence encodes CASSGPTPGTEAFF.

CDR3 sequence (DNA): TGTGCCAGCAGTGGACCTCGGACAACCAGGGGGGAAGCTTTCTTT. Translation: CASSGPRTTRGEAFF. This rearrangement joins TRBV6-1 to TRBJ1-1; 7 bases match TRBD1. Germline lookup yields CDR1 MNHNS and CDR2 SASEGT. The CDR3 spans 15 residues. With 4 bases clipped from V and 8 bases from J, the junction kept 13 bases outside the gene matches.

V gene TRBV4-3 combines with J gene TRBJ2-2; 10 nucleotides line up with TRBD1. V shed 2 bases and J 7 bases; nucleotides not matched to a gene: 4. Looked up from germline, CDR1 is LGHNA and CDR2 is YSLEER. CDR3 length equals 15 residues. The DNA for the CDR3 is TGCGCCAGCAGCCAAAAGACAGGGGGCGGCGGGGAGCTGTTTTTT. Amino acid sequence: CASSQKTGGGGELFF.

This clone was detected a few times. The J gene is TRBJ1-2, the V gene TRBV11-2; perhaps TRBD1 as D (5 bases). The CDR3 extends over 13 amino acids. From germline, CDR1 is SGHAT and CDR2 FQNNGV. Trimming took off 4 bases at V and 3 bases at J, with 9 bases between the two ends. As DNA, the CDR3 is TGTGCCAGCAGCTACCGGGACGACTATGGCTACACCTTC. This gives the protein CASSYRDDYGYTF.

V usage is TRBV5-1 and J usage is TRBJ2-7; D perhaps matches TRBD2 (6 bases). V lost 4 bases to trimming and J lost 2 bases, with 22 bases between them. Germline-derived CDR1 and CDR2 are SGHRS and YFSETQ. The CDR3 extends over 17 amino acids. The CDR3 sequence is CASSLPSDGTGAYEQYF. The CDR3 bases are TGCGCCAGCAGCCTGCCCTCGGACGGGACGGGGGCCTACGAGCAGTACTTC.

DNA for the CDR3: TGTGCCAGCAGCTTGAGTAGCGAGCAGTACTTC. Its translation: CASSLSSEQYF. This rearrangement joins TRBV7-9 to TRBJ2-7; D is uncertain. The CDR3 extends over 11 amino acids. Germline V CDR1 and CDR2: SEHNR, FQNEAQ (reference sequence). The V and J ends lost 3 bases and 6 bases respectively, with 6 bases between them.

The rearrangement uses TRBV9 and TRBJ1-3, with TRBD1 matching 8 bases. Germline V CDR1 and CDR2: SGDLS, YYNGEE. There are 17 residues in the CDR3. The ends lost 1 base at V and 0 bases at J; junction bases unmatched: 6. CDR3 amino acids: CASSVTGQGVSGNTIYF. The DNA for the CDR3 is TGTGCCAGCAGCGTAACCGGACAGGGCGTCTCTGGAAACACCATATATTTT.

There are a few counts of this clone. The V call is TRBV29-1, the J call TRBJ1-2; D unresolved. Looked up from germline, CDR1 is SQVTM and CDR2 is ANQGSEA. The ends were cut back, 7 bases at V and 4 bases at J, with 10 bases in the middle. CDR3 size: 11 residues. CDR3 in amino acids: CSAPGSYGYTF. CDR3 nucleotides: TGCAGCGCCCCGGGTAGCTATGGCTACACCTTC.

In its sample, this clone is medium-sized. The chain employs TRBV7-2 and TRBJ2-7; 8 bases line up with TRBD1. Germline V lookup: CDR1 SGHTA, CDR2 FQGNSA. The CDR3 is 14 amino acids. Unmatched junction bases numbered 2, after V lost 4 bases and J lost 0 bases. The CDR3 coding sequence is TGTGCCAGCAGCTGGACAGGGCCCTCCTACGAGCAGTACTTC. It translates to CASSWTGPSYEQYF. The whole variable domain, remainder taken from reference TRBV7-2 and TRBJ2-7, is GAGVSQSPSNKVTEKGKDVELRCDPISGHTALYWYRQSLGQGLEFLIYFQGNSAPDKSGLPSDRFSAERTGGSVSTLTIQRTQQEDSAVYLCASSWTGPSYEQYFGPGTRLTVT.

As to this clone: Other DNA sequences in the sample encode the same CDR3. This chain connects TRBV7-2 to TRBJ2-1; 14 bases line up with TRBD2. Germline CDR1 SGHTA, CDR2 FQGNSA. V dropped 5 bases and J dropped 6; count of bases not matched to a gene: 3. The CDR3 is made up of 15 amino acids. This CDR3 is CASSAGLAGVNEQFF. As DNA, the CDR3 is TGTGCCAGCAGCGCGGGACTAGCGGGGGTCAATGAGCAGTTCTTC.

The chain employs TRBV19 and TRBJ2-1; 8 nucleotides match TRBD1. Trimming at V came to 5 bases and at J to 7 bases, leaving 7 bases not matched to a gene. Germline V lookup: CDR1 LNHDA, CDR2 SQIVND (reference sequence). The CDR3 spans 14 residues. The DNA for the CDR3 is TGTGCCAGTAGTCACAGGGGGTTCGGGAATGAGCAGTTCTTC. Translation: CASSHRGFGNEQFF. The full variable domain, completed using reference TRBV19 and TRBJ2-1, is DGGITQSPKYLFRKEGQNVTLSCEQNLNHDAMYWYRQDPGQGLRLIYYSQIVNDFQKGDIAEGYSVSREKKESFPLTVTSAQKNPTAFYLCASSHRGFGNEQFFGPGTRLTVL.

V usage is TRBV13 and J usage is TRBJ2-4; 9 bases agree with TRBD1. V gave up 4 bases and J gave up 9 bases; unmatched junction bases: 10. Germline CDR1 and CDR2: PRHDT and FYEKMQ (reference sequence). The CDR3 runs to 15 residues. The CDR3, as DNA: TGTGCCAGCAGCTCGGGGACAGGGTTGGAGGTCATTCAGTACTTC. It specifies CASSSGTGLEVIQYF. Combining the CDR3 with reference TRBV13 and TRBJ2-4 gives the whole variable domain AAGVIQSPRHLIKEKRETATLKCYPIPRHDTVYWYQQGPGQDPQFLISFYEKMQSDKGSIPDRFSAQQFSDYHSELNMSSLELGDSALYFCASSSGTGLEVIQYFGAGTRLSVL.

V and J are TRBV10-3 and TRBJ2-1, with 12 bases that match TRBD1. The CDR3 extends over 17 amino acids. From germline, CDR1 is ENHRY and CDR2 SYGVKD. The V gene end was trimmed by 3 bases and the J gene end by 6 bases; junction bases not matched to a gene: 9. Here the CDR3 reads CAISESEGQGAFNEQFF. DNA for the CDR3: TGTGCCATCAGTGAATCTGAGGGACAGGGGGCTTTCAATGAGCAGTTCTTC.

The CDR3 here is CASSFLAGTTGQETQYF. The CDR3 DNA follows: TGCGCCAGCAGCTTCCTAGCGGGAACCACGGGGCAAGAGACCCAGTACTTC. The rearrangement joins TRBV5-1 to TRBJ2-5, with TRBD2 identical over 9 bases. The ends lost 2 bases at V and 2 bases at J; junction bases unmatched: 10. CDR1 is SGHRS, CDR2 YFSETQ, per germline. The CDR3 length is 17 residues.

The chain joins TRBV7-9 to TRBJ1-2; D is unresolved. The CDR3 is 14 amino acids. Germline V gene sequence: CDR1 SEHNR, CDR2 FQNEAQ (reference sequence). The V end lost 4 bases, the J end lost 2 bases, and 11 bases lay between the germline ends. For the CDR3, the DNA is TGTGCCAGCAGCTGGTGGACGGGGAACTATGGCTACACCTTC. The encoded protein is CASSWWTGNYGYTF.

This clone was counted a single time. The chain links TRBV6-5 to TRBJ2-6; 7 positions agree with TRBD2. The CDR3 is 15 amino acids. With V trimmed by 4 bases and J by 7 bases, 7 bases remained unmatched. Germline lookup yields CDR1 MNHEY and CDR2 SVGAGI. The CDR3 coding sequence is TGTGCCAGCAGTTGGGGGGGAAGTAGAGCCAACGTCCTGACTTTC. The encoded protein is CASSWGGSRANVLTF.

This clone was observed a handful of times. This chain links TRBV7-3 with TRBJ2-1, with D uncertain. Germline V gene data show CDR1 as SGHTA and CDR2 as FQGTGA. CDR3 size: 13 residues. Trimming left V 5 bases short and J 10 bases short, with 15 bases between. CDR3 sequence (DNA): TGTGCCAGCAGCCTCCAGGTGGAAGGCGAGCAGTTCTTC. The encoded protein is CASSLQVEGEQFF.

About this clone itself: Other DNA sequences of this sample code for an identical CDR3. V gene TRBV9 combines with J gene TRBJ1-3; D uncertain. The CDR3 is made up of 15 amino acids. The V and J ends lost 0 bases and 0 bases respectively, with 7 bases between them. Germline CDR1 and CDR2: SGDLS and YYNGEE. The CDR3 protein is CASSVGGVSGNTIYF. CDR3 DNA sequence: TGTGCCAGCAGCGTAGGTGGAGTCTCTGGAAACACCATATATTTT.

This clone occurred once. This chain connects TRBV4-1 to TRBJ1-2, with D tentatively TRBD1 (6 bases). The CDR3 consists of 16 residues. Trimming stripped 0 bases from V and 0 bases from J, with 11 bases between. Germline V gives CDR1 MGHRA, CDR2 YSYEKL. The CDR3 coding sequence is TGCGCCAGCAGCCAAGATGCCCAGGGGACTAACTATGGCTACACCTTC. Protein product: CASSQDAQGTNYGYTF.

The chain is built from TRBV27 and TRBJ2-3, with 9 bases fitting TRBD1. The CDR3 totals 17 residues. J was trimmed by 2 bases and V by 4 bases; bases with no gene match: 10. Germline values: CDR1 MNHEY, CDR2 SMNVEV (reference sequence). The CDR3 DNA follows: TGTGCCAGCAGTTCTTACAGGGGGCTGAGAAACACAGATACGCAGTATTTT. Translation gives CASSSYRGLRNTDTQYF.

This chain joins TRBV5-1 and TRBJ2-2; D not resolved. This CDR3 comprises 14 residues. V was cut by 4 bases and J by 2 bases, with 9 bases left in between. CDR1 is SGHRS and CDR2 is YFSETQ in the germline V gene. Here the CDR3 DNA reads TGCGCCAGCAGCAACTCCTTAAACACCGGGGAGCTGTTTTTT. Amino acids: CASSNSLNTGELFF.

CDR3 bases: TGTGCCAGCAGCGACCGGGACAGGGGGCTAGAGCAGTACTTC. This sequence encodes CASSDRDRGLEQYF. The chain recombines TRBV11-1 with TRBJ2-7, with 12 bases matching TRBD1. CDR3 length: 14 residues. The V segment lost 5 bases and the J segment 7 bases; nucleotides outside the gene matches: 6. Germline CDR1 and CDR2: SGHAT and FQDESV (reference sequence).

The chain uses TRBV29-1 and TRBJ2-7; no definite D call. V gave up 2 bases and J gave up 3 bases, with 5 bases separating them. The germline V gene encodes CDR1 SQVTM and CDR2 ANQGSEA. This CDR3 is built from 11 residues. This chain's CDR3 is CSVENNYEQYF. The CDR3 DNA follows: TGCAGCGTTGAAAACAACTACGAGCAGTACTTC.

This chain connects TRBV19 to TRBJ1-1; a weak D match, TRBD1 (6 bases). Germline CDR1 and CDR2: LNHDA and SQIVND (reference sequence). Trimming pared 3 bases from V and 11 bases from J, leaving 16 bases between. The CDR3 has 13 amino acids. CDR3 in amino acids: CASSMGAGTPAFF. The CDR3 coding sequence is TGTGCCAGTAGTATGGGGGCAGGGACCCCCGCTTTCTTT.

This chain connects TRBV6-6 to TRBJ1-4, with D unclear. Trimming shortened V by 6 bases and J by 7 bases, and 9 bases separated the two germline ends. Germline CDR1 MNHNY, CDR2 SVGAGI (reference sequence). The CDR3 runs 12 residues. The CDR3 nucleotides are TGTGCCAGCAGGGAGATGAGTGAAAAACTGTTTTTT. It codes for CASREMSEKLFF.